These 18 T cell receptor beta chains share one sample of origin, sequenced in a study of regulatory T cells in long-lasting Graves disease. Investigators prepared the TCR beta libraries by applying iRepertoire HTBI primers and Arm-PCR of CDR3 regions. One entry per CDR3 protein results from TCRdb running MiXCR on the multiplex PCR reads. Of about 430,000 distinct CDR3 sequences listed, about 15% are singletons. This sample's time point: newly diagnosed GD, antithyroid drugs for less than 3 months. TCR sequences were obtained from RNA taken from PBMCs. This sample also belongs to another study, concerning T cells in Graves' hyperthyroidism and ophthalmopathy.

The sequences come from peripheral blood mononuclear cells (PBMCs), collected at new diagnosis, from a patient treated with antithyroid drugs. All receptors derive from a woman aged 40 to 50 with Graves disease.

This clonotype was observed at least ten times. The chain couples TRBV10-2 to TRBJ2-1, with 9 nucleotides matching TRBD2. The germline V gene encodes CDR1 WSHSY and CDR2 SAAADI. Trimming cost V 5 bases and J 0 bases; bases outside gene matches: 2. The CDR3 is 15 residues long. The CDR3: CASSLAGYSYNEQFF. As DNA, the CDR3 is TGCGCCAGCAGTCTAGCGGGGTACTCCTACAATGAGCAGTTCTTC.

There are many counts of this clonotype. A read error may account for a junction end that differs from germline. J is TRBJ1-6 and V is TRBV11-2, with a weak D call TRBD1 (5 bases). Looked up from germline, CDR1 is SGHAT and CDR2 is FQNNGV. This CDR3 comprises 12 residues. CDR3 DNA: TGTGCCAGCAGCTTAATAGAAGGGACCTCTTACTTT. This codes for CASSLIEGTSYF.

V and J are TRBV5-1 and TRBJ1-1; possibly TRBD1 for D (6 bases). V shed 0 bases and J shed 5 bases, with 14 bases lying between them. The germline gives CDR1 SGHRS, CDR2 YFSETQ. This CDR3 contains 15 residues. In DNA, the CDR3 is TGCGCCAGCAGCTTGGCCGGTTGGGGGCATACTGAAGCTTTCTTT. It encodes CASSLAGWGHTEAFF.

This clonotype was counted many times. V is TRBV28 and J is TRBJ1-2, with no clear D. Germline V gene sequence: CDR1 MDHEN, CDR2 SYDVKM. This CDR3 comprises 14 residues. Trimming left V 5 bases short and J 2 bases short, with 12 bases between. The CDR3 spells CASSPEAGNYGYTF. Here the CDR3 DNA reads TGTGCCAGCAGTCCCGAGGCGGGGAACTATGGCTACACCTTC.

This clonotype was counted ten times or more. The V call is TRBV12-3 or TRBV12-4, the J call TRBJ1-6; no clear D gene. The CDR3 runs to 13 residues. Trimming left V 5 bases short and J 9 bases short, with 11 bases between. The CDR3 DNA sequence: TGTGCCAGCAGTCGTGCGTCGGGTTCACCCCTCCACTTT. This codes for CASSRASGSPLHF.

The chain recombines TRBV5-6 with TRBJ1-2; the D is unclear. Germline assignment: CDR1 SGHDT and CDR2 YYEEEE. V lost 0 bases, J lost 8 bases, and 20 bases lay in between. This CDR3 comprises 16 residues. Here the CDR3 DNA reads TGTGCCAGCAGCTTGGTCAGCGCGGGATCCCTAGCGGGCTACACCTTC. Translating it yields CASSLVSAGSLAGYTF.

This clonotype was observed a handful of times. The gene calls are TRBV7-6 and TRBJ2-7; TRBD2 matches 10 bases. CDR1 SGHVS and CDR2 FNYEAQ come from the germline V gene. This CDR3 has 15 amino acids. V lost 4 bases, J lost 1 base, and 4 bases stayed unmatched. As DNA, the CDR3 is TGTGCCAGCAGCTACGAGCGGGAGGGGTCCTACGAGCAGTACTTC. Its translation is CASSYEREGSYEQYF. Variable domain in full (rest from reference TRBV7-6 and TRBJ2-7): GAGVSQSPRYKVTKRGQDVALRCDPISGHVSLYWYRQALGQGPEFLTYFNYEAQQDKSGLPNDRFSAERPEGSISTLTIQRTEQRDSAMYRCASSYEREGSYEQYFGPGTRLTVT.

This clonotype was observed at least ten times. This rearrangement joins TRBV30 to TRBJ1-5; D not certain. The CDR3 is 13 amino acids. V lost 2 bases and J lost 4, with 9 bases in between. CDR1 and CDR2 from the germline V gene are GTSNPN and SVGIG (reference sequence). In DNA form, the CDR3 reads TGTGCCTGGAGTCAGACTTATAATCAGCCCCAGCATTTT. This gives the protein CAWSQTYNQPQHF.

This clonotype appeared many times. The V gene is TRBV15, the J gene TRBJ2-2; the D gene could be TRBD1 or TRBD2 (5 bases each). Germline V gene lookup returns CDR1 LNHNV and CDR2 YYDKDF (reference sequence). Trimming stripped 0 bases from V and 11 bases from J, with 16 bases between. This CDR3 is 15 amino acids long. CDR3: CATSRDSTRGEELFF. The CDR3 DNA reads TGTGCCACCAGCAGAGATTCCACCCGAGGGGAAGAGCTGTTTTTT.

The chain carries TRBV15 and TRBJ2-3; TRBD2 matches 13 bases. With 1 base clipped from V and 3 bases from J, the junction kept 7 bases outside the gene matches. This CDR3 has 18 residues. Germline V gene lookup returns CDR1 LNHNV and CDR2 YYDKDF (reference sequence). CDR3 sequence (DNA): TGTGCCACCAGCAGAGTTCTCCAGGGACTAGCGGGAACAGATACGCAGTATTTT. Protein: CATSRVLQGLAGTDTQYF.

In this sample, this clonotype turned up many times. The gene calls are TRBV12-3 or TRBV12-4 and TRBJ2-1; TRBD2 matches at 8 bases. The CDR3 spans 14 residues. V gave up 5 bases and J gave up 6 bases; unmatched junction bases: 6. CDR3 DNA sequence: TGTGCCAGCAGTCCCCGGGGGGGGTTCAATGAGCAGTTCTTC. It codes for CASSPRGGFNEQFF.

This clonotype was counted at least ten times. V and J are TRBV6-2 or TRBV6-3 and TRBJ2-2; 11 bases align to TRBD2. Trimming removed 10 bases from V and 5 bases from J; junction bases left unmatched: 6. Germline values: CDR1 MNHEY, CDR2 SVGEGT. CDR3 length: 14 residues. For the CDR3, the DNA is TGTGCCACCCTAGCGGGAGGTTCAACCGGGGAGCTGTTTTTT. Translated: CATLAGGSTGELFF.

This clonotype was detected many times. CDR3 sequence: CASSLGTVKETQYF. The CDR3 coding sequence is TGTGCCAGCAGCTTAGGGACGGTAAAAGAGACCCAGTACTTC. This chain connects TRBV7-6 to TRBJ2-5; D unclear. The V and J ends lost 1 base and 3 bases respectively, with 9 bases between them. This CDR3 spans 14 amino acids. Germline V gene lookup returns CDR1 SGHVS and CDR2 FNYEAQ.

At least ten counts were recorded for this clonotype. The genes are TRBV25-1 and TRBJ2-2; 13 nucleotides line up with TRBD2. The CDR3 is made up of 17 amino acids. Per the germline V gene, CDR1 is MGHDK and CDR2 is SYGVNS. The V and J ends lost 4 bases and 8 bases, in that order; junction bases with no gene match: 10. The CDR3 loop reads CASSAHSGLAGSGELFF. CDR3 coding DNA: TGTGCCAGCAGTGCCCATTCGGGACTAGCGGGAAGTGGGGAGCTGTTTTTT.

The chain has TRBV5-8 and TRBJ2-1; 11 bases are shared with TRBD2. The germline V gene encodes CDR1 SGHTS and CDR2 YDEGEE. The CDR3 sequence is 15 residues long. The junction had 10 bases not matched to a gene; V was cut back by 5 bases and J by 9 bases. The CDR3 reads CASRQGLAGIVEQFF. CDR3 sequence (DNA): TGTGCCAGCAGACAAGGACTAGCGGGTATTGTTGAGCAGTTCTTC.

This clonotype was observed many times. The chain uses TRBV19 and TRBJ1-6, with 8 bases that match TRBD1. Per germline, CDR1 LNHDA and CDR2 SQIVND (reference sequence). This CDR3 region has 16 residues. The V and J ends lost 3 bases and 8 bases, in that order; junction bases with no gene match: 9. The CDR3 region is CASSITGQVSYSPLHF. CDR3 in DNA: TGTGCCAGTAGTATTACGGGACAGGTATCTTATTCACCCCTCCACTTT.

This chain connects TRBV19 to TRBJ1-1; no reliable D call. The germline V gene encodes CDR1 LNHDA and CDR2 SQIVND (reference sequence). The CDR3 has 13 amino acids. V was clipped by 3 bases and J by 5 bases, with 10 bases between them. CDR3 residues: CASSISESTEAFF. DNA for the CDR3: TGTGCCAGTAGTATTTCAGAGTCGACTGAAGCTTTCTTT. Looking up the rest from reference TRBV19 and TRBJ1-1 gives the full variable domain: DGGITQSPKYLFRKEGQNVTLSCEQNLNHDAMYWYRQDPGQGLRLIYYSQIVNDFQKGDIAEGYSVSREKKESFPLTVTSAQKNPTAFYLCASSISESTEAFFGQGTRLTVV.

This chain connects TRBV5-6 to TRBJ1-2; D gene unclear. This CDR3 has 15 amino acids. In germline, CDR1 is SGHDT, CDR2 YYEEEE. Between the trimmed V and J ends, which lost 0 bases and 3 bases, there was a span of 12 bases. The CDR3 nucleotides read TGTGCCAGCAGCTTGGGTGGGAGTAACTACTATGGCTACACCTTC. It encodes CASSLGGSNYYGYTF.